The 21 T cell receptor beta chains below all came from one sample that was sequenced in a study of shared clonotypes between healthy human individuals (dated by TCRdb to 2020 to 2022). The library was prepared using the immunoSEQ multiplex PCR assay. TCRdb's version of the immuneACCESS table is confined to in-frame rearrangements and falls short of the full clone set. An unresolved V gene accounts for under half of the shortfall where checked; the remainder is of unknown origin. In this sample the table shows 550,000 to 800,000 clones, about 90% of which occur a single time. The top ten clones comprise around a third of the sample. The sample was memory CD8+ T cells from PBMCs. Taken with the paper, the label for cell subset or site translates to: CD45RO+ cells pooled with CCR7-negative TemRA cells. These TCRs come from a man younger than 30 in good health. Some clones in this sample may be carry-over from other donors' samples.

This chain connects TRBV28 to TRBJ2-7, with D maybe TRBD1 (6 bases). This CDR3 is built from 15 residues. Trimming removed 1 base from V and 3 bases from J, with 13 bases in between. Germline CDR1 and CDR2: MDHEN and SYDVKM. CDR3 region: CASSLFRGLLYEQYF. In DNA form, the CDR3 reads TGTGCCAGCAGTTTATTCAGGGGCCTCCTCTACGAGCAGTACTTC.

V and J are TRBV15 and TRBJ2-3; tentatively, D is TRBD2 (6 bases). CDR3 length: 18 amino acids. V lost 2 bases and J lost 0, with 18 bases in between. Germline V gene sequence: CDR1 LNHNV, CDR2 YYDKDF (reference sequence). For the CDR3, the DNA is TGTGCCACCAGCAGATCTACGGCTTGGGGGAGGAGCACAGATACGCAGTATTTT. Translating it yields CATSRSTAWGRSTDTQYF.

This clone was found a few times. The chain employs TRBV19 and TRBJ2-7, with a tentative D call TRBD2 (5 bases). CDR3 length: 14 residues. Germline lookup yields CDR1 LNHDA and CDR2 SQIVND (reference sequence). Trimming took 3 bases from V and 3 from J, leaving 12 bases between them. Written as DNA, the CDR3 is TGTGCCAGTAGTATGGAGGACCAAGGCTACGAGCAGTACTTC. Translating it yields CASSMEDQGYEQYF.

The V call is TRBV7-2, the J call TRBJ2-3, with D perhaps TRBD2 (6 bases). With 1 base removed from V and 4 bases from J, the gap between germline ends came to 12 bases. The CDR3 runs 15 residues. CDR1 SGHTA and CDR2 FQGNSA come from the germline V gene. The DNA of the CDR3 is TGTGCCAGCAGCTTAGGACCGGCTAGCGCAGATACGCAGTATTTT. This sequence encodes CASSLGPASADTQYF.

The rearrangement joins TRBV15 to TRBJ2-4; D may match TRBD1 or TRBD2 (5 bases each). The CDR3 consists of 14 residues. The V end was cut by 5 bases, the J end by 4 bases, with 12 bases between. Germline V lookup: CDR1 LNHNV, CDR2 YYDKDF (reference sequence). CDR3 loop: CATSGRDGKNIQYF. In nucleotides, the CDR3 is TGTGCCACCAGCGGACGGGACGGTAAAAACATTCAGTACTTC.

V gene TRBV27 combines with J gene TRBJ1-2; D is possibly TRBD1 (5 bases). CDR3 length equals 13 residues. Germline CDR1 is MNHEY and CDR2 is SMNVEV (reference sequence). V shed 8 bases and J shed 4 bases, with 14 bases lying between them. The CDR3 DNA is TGTGCCAGCCGCAATGCGGGGGGCTATGGCTACACCTTC. Amino acid sequence: CASRNAGGYGYTF.

The rearrangement links TRBV27 to TRBJ1-2; D gene ambiguous. Looked up from germline, CDR1 is MNHEY and CDR2 is SMNVEV (reference sequence). This CDR3 has 15 amino acids. V lost 0 bases and J 4 bases, leaving 12 bases between the germline ends. Here the CDR3 reads CASSLSASQSYGYTF. The CDR3 bases are TGTGCCAGCAGTTTATCGGCCAGCCAGTCCTATGGCTACACCTTC.

The rearrangement links TRBV7-9 to TRBJ2-7; possibly TRBD2 for D (6 bases). Trimming stripped 5 bases from V and 4 bases from J, with 21 bases between. Germline CDR1 and CDR2: SEHNR and FQNEAQ (reference sequence). The length of the CDR3 is 16 residues. CDR3 coding DNA: TGTGCCAGCAGCCAAAACAAAGCGGGTGGGGAGTACGAGCAGTACTTC. Protein sequence: CASSQNKAGGEYEQYF.

This chain connects TRBV4-2 to TRBJ2-2; TRBD2 might be the D (5 bases). From germline, CDR1 is LGHNA and CDR2 YNFKEQ. The ends were cut back, 3 bases at V and 4 bases at J, with 18 bases in the middle. The CDR3 is 17 residues long. CDR3 coding DNA: TGTGCCAGCAGCCATAATAAAGGACTGCGCCTCACCGGGGAGCTGTTTTTT. Protein product: CASSHNKGLRLTGELFF.

The sample holds one count of this clone. The chain combines TRBV6-1 with TRBJ2-7; D is undetermined. Germline values: CDR1 MNHNS, CDR2 SASEGT. Between the trimmed V and J ends, which lost 0 bases and 2 bases, there was a span of 11 bases. The CDR3 is made up of 15 amino acids. The DNA for the CDR3 is TGTGCCAGCAGTGAAGCGAACCTACGGACCTACGAGCAGTACTTC. It codes for CASSEANLRTYEQYF.

The chain links TRBV6-1 to TRBJ2-7; possible D gene TRBD2, 5 bases. Germline V gene lookup returns CDR1 MNHNS and CDR2 SASEGT. The CDR3 loop spans 15 amino acids. The ends were cut back, 3 bases at V and 3 bases at J, with 15 bases in the middle. The CDR3, as DNA: TGTGCCAGCAGTGAGGGCTGGGAGACTGACTACGAGCAGTACTTC. Its translation is CASSEGWETDYEQYF.

The rearrangement uses TRBV14 and TRBJ2-7; the match to TRBD2 covers 7 bases. The CDR3 sequence is 14 residues long. The trim removed 2 bases at V and 3 bases at J, leaving 4 bases unmatched. Germline V gives CDR1 SGHDN, CDR2 FVKESK. The CDR3 nucleotides are TGTGCCAGCAGCCAATCAGGGAGGGGCTACGAGCAGTACTTC. Amino acids: CASSQSGRGYEQYF.

The rearrangement links TRBV11-2 to TRBJ2-5; 12 nucleotides match TRBD2. Germline V gives CDR1 SGHAT, CDR2 FQNNGV. The CDR3 length is 16 residues. J lost 1 base, V lost 5 bases, and 5 bases had no gene match. The CDR3 spells CASSPSGLAGQETQYF. CDR3 coding DNA: TGTGCCAGCAGCCCGTCGGGACTAGCGGGCCAAGAGACCCAGTACTTC.

The chain combines TRBV5-6 with TRBJ2-7, with 9 bases matching TRBD1. This CDR3 has 15 residues. Germline V gene lookup returns CDR1 SGHDT and CDR2 YYEEEE. Trimming cost V 4 bases and J 2 bases; bases outside gene matches: 7. The CDR3 DNA is TGTGCCAGCAGCCCCTTCCGGACAGGGGCCTACGAGCAGTACTTC. Amino acids: CASSPFRTGAYEQYF. The full variable domain, completed using reference TRBV5-6 and TRBJ2-7, is DAGVTQSPTHLIKTRGQQVTLRCSPKSGHDTVSWYQQALGQGPQFIFQYYEEEERQRGNFPDRFSGHQFPNYSSELNVNALLLGDSALYLCASSPFRTGAYEQYFGPGTRLTVT.

This clone was picked up one time. The chain links TRBV30 to TRBJ2-2; a weak D match, TRBD2 (6 bases). The germline V and J ends were trimmed by 0 bases and 5 bases, with 13 bases remaining between them. The CDR3 is made up of 15 amino acids. Germline CDR1 reads GTSNPN; CDR2 reads SVGIG (reference sequence). CDR3 coding DNA: TGTGCCTGGAGTGTTCGGGGGAGCTTGACCGGGGAGCTGTTTTTT. Translation gives CAWSVRGSLTGELFF.

This chain joins TRBV7-2 and TRBJ2-5; D could derive from TRBD1 or TRBD2 (5 bases each). Germline V gives CDR1 SGHTA, CDR2 FQGNSA. V was trimmed by 3 bases and J by 4 bases, leaving 12 bases between them. CDR3 size: 14 residues. The CDR3 loop reads CASSFRGRAETQYF. The CDR3 DNA sequence: TGTGCCAGCAGCTTTCGGGGCAGGGCAGAGACCCAGTACTTC.

The chain carries TRBV11-2 and TRBJ2-3; tentatively, D is TRBD1 (5 bases). Trimming left V 5 bases short and J 2 bases short, with 14 bases between. Germline CDR1 is SGHAT and CDR2 is FQNNGV. The CDR3 spans 15 residues. The CDR3 loop is CASSQIGVITDTQYF. CDR3 DNA sequence: TGTGCCAGCAGCCAAATAGGGGTCATCACAGATACGCAGTATTTT.

This rearrangement joins TRBV7-9 to TRBJ2-1; 9 bases fit TRBD1. This CDR3 region has 17 residues. V gave up 1 base and J gave up 13 bases; unmatched junction bases: 17. Germline V gene sequence: CDR1 SEHNR, CDR2 FQNEAQ (reference sequence). CDR3 sequence (DNA): TGTGCCAGCAGCTTAGGATCGGAAGGACAGGGGAGGATCGTACAGTTCTTC. Its protein product is CASSLGSEGQGRIVQFF.

This chain links TRBV2 with TRBJ2-2; 10 bases fit TRBD2. V lost 1 base, J lost 7 bases, and 6 bases stayed unmatched. This CDR3 region has 16 residues. Per the germline V gene, CDR1 is SNHLY and CDR2 is FYNNEI. The CDR3 protein is CASSEGLAGVLGELFF. The CDR3 coding sequence is TGTGCCAGCAGTGAAGGGCTAGCGGGAGTGCTCGGGGAGCTGTTTTTT. Full variable domain (outside the CDR3, taken from reference TRBV2 and TRBJ2-2): EPEVTQTPSHQVTQMGQEVILRCVPISNHLYFYWYRQILGQKVEFLVSFYNNEISEKSEIFDDQFSVERPDGSNFTLKIRSTKLEDSAMYFCASSEGLAGVLGELFFGEGSRLTVL.

As DNA, the CDR3 is TGCGCCAGCAGCCCCAGGGGGCTCGGTTACGAGCAGTACTTC. As protein: CASSPRGLGYEQYF. This rearrangement joins TRBV4-1 to TRBJ2-5, with 8 nucleotides matching TRBD1. The J call may be wrong; the DNA end is better matched by TRBJ2-7. The CDR3 consists of 14 residues. CDR1 MGHRA and CDR2 YSYEKL come from the germline V gene.

The V and J genes are TRBV28 and TRBJ2-1, with D possibly TRBD2 on 6 matching bases. V shed 3 bases and J shed 8 bases, with 17 bases lying between them. CDR3 size: 15 residues. Germline assignment: CDR1 MDHEN and CDR2 SYDVKM. Here the CDR3 DNA reads TGTGCCAGCAGTTTCATTCGGCGGGGTTGGGATGAGCAGTTCTTC. Translation gives CASSFIRRGWDEQFF.